A single sample is the source of the 2 T cell receptor beta chains below, sequenced in a study of blood T cell repertoires in COVID-19. The assay was immunoSEQ multiplex PCR, and TCRdb's table has in-frame clones only and misses some. Of approximately 97,000 clones in the sample, 81% were seen once. Sequenced: peripheral blood. Receptors were obtained from a man in his fifties or sixties with acute or convalescent COVID-19.

The chain is built from TRBV5-1 and TRBJ2-3, with D tentatively TRBD1 (5 bases). The CDR3 has 15 residues. Germline V lookup: CDR1 SGHRS, CDR2 YFSETQ. With 0 bases removed from V and 7 bases from J, the gap between germline ends came to 15 bases. The CDR3 reads CASSLEGQILNTQYF. In DNA, the CDR3 is TGCGCCAGCAGCTTGGAGGGGCAAATCCTAAATACGCAGTATTTT.

The V call is TRBV6-2 or TRBV6-3, the J call TRBJ1-2; no reliable D call. Trimming stripped 2 bases from V and 8 bases from J, with 9 bases between. There are 12 residues in the CDR3. The germline V gene has CDR1 MNHEY and CDR2 SVGEGT. The CDR3 DNA reads as TGTGCCAGCAGTTACAACGGGAAGGGCTACACCTTC. Protein product: CASSYNGKGYTF.